The rows below give T cell receptor beta chains drawn from one sample of a study of T cells in Graves' hyperthyroidism and ophthalmopathy. TCRdb ran MiXCR on the multiplex PCR reads and lists one entry per CDR3 protein. The table lists under 700,000 distinct CDR3 sequences, over 15% of them singletons. Sequencing input: blood. The receptors derive from a woman aged 18 to 35 with Graves' hyperthyroidism. Each CDR3 is given with its conserved first and last residue. Each record gives: clone size, J gene, D gene, V gene, CDR3 protein, CDR3 DNA. D genes are given only for firm matches. For some rows the clone size is stated as once, few or many, or as a class when expanded; others skip it.

>NA|TRBJ1-1|NA|TRBV19
CASSLGAVGGTEAFF
TGTGCCAGTAGTCTGGGGGCTGTGGGTGGAACTGAAGCTTTCTTT
>NA|TRBJ2-1|NA|TRBV29-1
CSVELGDGLGNEQFF
TGCAGCGTGGAGCTAGGTGACGGACTGGGTAATGAGCAGTTCTTC
>few|TRBJ2-5|TRBD2|TRBV15
CATSRAGGWQETQYF
TGTGCCACCAGCAGGGCGGGGGGTTGGCAAGAGACCCAGTACTTC
>NA|TRBJ1-5|TRBD1|TRBV28
CASRQGMSNQPQHF
TGTGCCAGTCGACAGGGCATGAGCAATCAGCCCCAGCATTTT
>NA|TRBJ2-7|NA|TRBV7-8
CASSLAWAGGSYEQYF
TGTGCCAGCAGCTTAGCCTGGGCTGGGGGATCTTACGAGCAGTACTTC
>many|TRBJ2-3|TRBD1|TRBV6-4
CASSDGGQGPDTQYF
TGTGCCAGCAGTGACGGAGGACAGGGCCCAGATACGCAGTATTTT
>few|TRBJ2-6|NA|TRBV28
CASRPWTGVGGADVLTF
TGTGCCAGCAGACCCTGGACGGGAGTCGGTGGGGCCGACGTCCTGACTTTC
>NA|TRBJ1-4|NA|TRBV7-9
CASSFSRTVVGEKLFF
TGTGCCAGCAGCTTTTCAAGGACAGTAGTTGGGGAAAAACTGTTTTTT
>many|TRBJ2-1|TRBD1|TRBV27
CASSMTGEQFF
TGTGCCAGCAGTATGACAGGGGAGCAGTTCTTC
>many|TRBJ1-1|NA|TRBV12-3/TRBV12-4
CASRPGGGGTEAFF
TGTGCCAGCCGGCCTGGGGGGGGTGGCACTGAAGCTTTCTTT
>many|TRBJ1-1|NA|TRBV6-5
CASSWGGNTEAFF
TGTGCCAGCAGTTGGGGGGGGAACACTGAAGCTTTCTTT
>NA|TRBJ2-1|TRBD2|TRBV30
CAWSRWGRGQFF
TGTGCCTGGAGTAGGTGGGGGAGGGGGCAGTTCTTC
>NA|TRBJ1-1|TRBD1|TRBV6-2/TRBV6-3
CASSHPGTVEAFF
TGTGCCAGCAGCCACCCTGGGACAGTAGAAGCTTTCTTT
>NA|TRBJ2-1|TRBD2|TRBV3-1
CASSRPGLAGVLPGNEQFF
TGTGCCAGCAGCCGGCCGGGACTAGCGGGAGTCCTACCGGGGAATGAGCAGTTCTTC
>NA|TRBJ2-3|TRBD2|TRBV30
CAWSVLAGNQYF
TGTGCCTGGAGTGTACTAGCGGGGAACCAGTATTTT
>many|TRBJ2-7|NA|TRBV2
CAIKSGTATYEQYF
TGTGCCATCAAATCCGGGACGGCTACCTACGAGCAGTACTTC
>NA|TRBJ1-1|NA|TRBV10-3
CAIRGHMNTKAFF
TGTGCCATCAGAGGACATATGAACACTAAAGCTTTCTTT
>once|TRBJ1-2|NA|TRBV20-1
CSAEGSNGHTF
TGCAGTGCGGAGGGGTCGAACGGCCACACCTTC
>NA|TRBJ2-5|NA|TRBV19
CASSIYREETQYF
TGTGCCAGTAGTATCTACAGGGAAGAGACCCAGTACTTC
>few|TRBJ1-3|NA|TRBV19
CASQRTAFGSGNTIYF
TGTGCCAGCCAGAGGACGGCTTTCGGTTCCGGAAACACCATATATTTT
>many|TRBJ1-5|TRBD1|TRBV7-9
CATMRLDRGQPQHF
TGTGCCACCATGCGTTTAGACAGGGGCCAGCCCCAGCATTTT
>NA|TRBJ2-5|TRBD2|TRBV6-5
CASSYSAAGGQKTQYF
TGTGCCAGCAGTTACTCGGCGGCGGGGGGGCAAAAGACCCAGTACTTC
>few|TRBJ2-3|NA|TRBV6-5
CASSYSSLDRSTDTQYF
TGTGCCAGCAGTTACTCTTCGCTAGACAGATCCACAGATACGCAGTATTTT
>many|TRBJ2-5|TRBD2|TRBV20-1
CSAPEALTGTSGRPPQTQYF
TGCAGTGCCCCCGAGGCTCTTACCGGGACTAGCGGGAGACCACCCCAGACCCAGTACTTC
>many|TRBJ2-1|TRBD1|TRBV7-9
CASTLPWQGAPPSYNEQFF
TGTGCCAGCACCCTACCGTGGCAGGGGGCCCCCCCGTCCTACAATGAGCAGTTCTTC
>NA|TRBJ1-2|TRBD1|TRBV12-3/TRBV12-4
CASSRTGTVYGYTF
TGTGCCAGCAGCCGGACAGGCACTGTCTATGGCTACACCTTC
>NA|TRBJ2-5|NA|TRBV29-1
CSVERIVWETQYF
TGCAGCGTTGAAAGGATAGTATGGGAGACCCAGTACTTC
>few|TRBJ2-5|NA|TRBV6-2/TRBV6-3
CASRETGQETQYF
TGTGCCAGCAGGGAGACAGGTCAAGAGACCCAGTACTTC
>few|TRBJ1-3|NA|TRBV10-3
CAVRDPGSGNTIYF
TGTGCCGTCCGGGACCCGGGCTCTGGAAACACCATATATTTT
>few|TRBJ2-2|NA|TRBV25-1
CASSQAPSTGELFF
TGTGCCAGCAGCCAGGCCCCTTCCACCGGGGAGCTGTTTTTT
>few|TRBJ1-6|NA|TRBV12-3/TRBV12-4
CASSPPGPPTSPLHF
TGTGCCAGCAGCCCCCCGGGACCCCCTACTTCACCCCTCCACTTT
>NA|TRBJ2-3|NA|TRBV9
CASSDLRGYQEDTQYF
TGTGCCAGCAGCGATCTCAGGGGCTATCAAGAGGATACGCAGTATTTT
>few|TRBJ2-3|TRBD2|TRBV7-9
CASNPGLTVGAGSVDTQYF
TGTGCCAGCAACCCAGGTCTGACGGTGGGAGCGGGGTCAGTAGATACGCAGTATTTT
>many|TRBJ2-7|NA|TRBV28
CASSLWGITYEQYF
TGTGCCAGCAGTTTATGGGGGATCACCTACGAGCAGTACTTC
>NA|TRBJ2-3|TRBD2|TRBV2
CASSASGLADTQYF
TGTGCCAGCAGTGCCTCCGGACTAGCAGATACGCAGTATTTT
>few|TRBJ2-2|TRBD2|TRBV7-2
CASRRGGAVTGELFF
TGTGCCAGCAGACGCGGGGGGGCGGTAACCGGGGAGCTGTTTTTT
>many|TRBJ2-7|TRBD2|TRBV7-2
CASSPGGAGGLEQYF
TGTGCCAGCAGCCCCGGGGGGGCGGGAGGGCTCGAGCAGTACTTC
>few|TRBJ1-5|NA|TRBV19
CASSIWGAGNQPQHF
TGTGCCAGTAGTATCTGGGGAGCCGGCAATCAGCCCCAGCATTTT
>many|TRBJ1-6|NA|TRBV18
CASSQQGILDNSPLHF
TGTGCCAGCTCACAACAGGGAATACTGGATAATTCACCCCTCCACTTT
>many|TRBJ2-3|NA|TRBV2
CASSGTGSDTQYF
TGTGCCAGCAGTGGGACGGGCTCAGATACGCAGTATTTT